The 9 T cell receptor beta chains presented below share a single source sample, sequenced in a study of T cell changes during pregnancy in multiple sclerosis. Using immunoSEQ multiplex PCR, the repertoire was profiled, and TCRdb retains in-frame clones only, with some absent. The repertoire has about 40,000 clones, approximately 88% of them found once; the top ten carry over 4%. The source material was peripheral blood, sampled in the first trimester of pregnancy. Receptors originate from a female donor in good health, enrolled as a control in a pregnancy study.

The chain has TRBV5-1 and TRBJ1-1; the D is unclear. Germline V lookup: CDR1 SGHRS, CDR2 YFSETQ. Trimming stripped 0 bases from V and 3 bases from J, with 6 bases between. The CDR3 is 13 amino acids. The CDR3 DNA is TGCGCCAGCAGCTTGGGCCGGGACACTGAAGCTTTCTTT. Translating it yields CASSLGRDTEAFF.

This clone was seen a few times. The J gene is TRBJ2-5, the V gene TRBV7-2; unclear D gene. This CDR3 is 11 amino acids long. Trimming took 3 bases from V and 5 from J, leaving 4 bases between them. Germline CDR1 SGHTA, CDR2 FQGNSA. CDR3 DNA: TGTGCCAGCAGCTTCCTGGAGACCCAGTACTTC. This translates into CASSFLETQYF.

The chain joins TRBV15 to TRBJ2-3; the match to TRBD2 covers 11 bases. CDR3 length: 15 amino acids. Germline CDR1 LNHNV, CDR2 YYDKDF (reference sequence). Unmatched junction bases numbered 4, after V lost 5 bases and J lost 3 bases. This chain's CDR3 is CATSGSGRVTDTQYF. CDR3 sequence (DNA): TGTGCCACCAGCGGTAGCGGGAGGGTAACAGATACGCAGTATTTT.

V and J are TRBV27 and TRBJ2-7; D is undetermined. There are 16 residues in the CDR3. Germline CDR1 MNHEY, CDR2 SMNVEV (reference sequence). The V and J ends lost 0 bases and 7 bases respectively, with 19 bases between them. The CDR3 region is CASSLSTGRSPIEQYF. The DNA of the CDR3 is TGTGCCAGCAGTTTATCGACGGGTCGGAGTCCTATAGAGCAGTACTTC.

This chain connects TRBV18 to TRBJ1-1, with a tentative D call TRBD1 (5 bases). V gave up 2 bases and J gave up 8 bases, with 15 bases separating them. The CDR3 is 14 amino acids. Germline V gives CDR1 KGHSH, CDR2 LQKENI. In nucleotides, the CDR3 is TGTGCCAGCTCACCAGACCAGGGATGGGCCGAAGCTTTCTTT. This gives the protein CASSPDQGWAEAFF.

This clone has a single count. The J gene is TRBJ2-1, the V gene TRBV10-1; D perhaps matches TRBD2 (6 bases). Germline V gene data show CDR1 as WNHNN and CDR2 as SYGVQD (reference sequence). Trimming pared 9 bases from V and 4 bases from J, leaving 7 bases between. The CDR3 has 11 amino acids. The CDR3: CASSGYNEQFF. CDR3 DNA: TGCGCCAGTAGCGGATACAATGAGCAGTTCTTC.

Only one count was recorded for this clone. V is TRBV9 and J is TRBJ1-2; D is unresolved. Germline CDR1 reads SGDLS; CDR2 reads YYNGEE. Between the trimmed V and J ends, which lost 4 bases and 5 bases, there was a span of 15 bases. The CDR3 spans 14 residues. The CDR3 DNA follows: TGTGCCAGCAGCCCGATTGAGGGCGGGTATGGCTACACCTTC. As protein: CASSPIEGGYGYTF.

The gene calls are TRBV6-5 and TRBJ1-5; the match to TRBD1 covers 9 bases. The CDR3 consists of 15 residues. Germline V gives CDR1 MNHEY, CDR2 SVGAGI. Trimming took 5 bases from V and 4 from J; bases not matched to a gene: 6. CDR3 protein: CASSRGTGINQPQHF. In DNA, the CDR3 is TGTGCCAGCAGTCGGGGGACAGGGATAAATCAGCCCCAGCATTTT.

The chain is built from TRBV19 and TRBJ1-5; D ambiguous. The CDR3 runs to 10 residues. Per germline, CDR1 LNHDA and CDR2 SQIVND (reference sequence). Trimming shortened V by 8 bases and J by 9 bases, and 8 bases separated the two germline ends. DNA for the CDR3: TGTGCCAGTGGCCATGGGCCCCAGCATTTT. It is translated as CASGHGPQHF.